The 22 T cell receptor beta chains in this list originate from one sample, sequenced in a study of T cell repertoires in cytomegalovirus infection. These receptors' antigens are unknown. Each CDR3 protein is one row after TCRdb ran MiXCR on the reads. This table has a few hundred thousand distinct CDR3 sequences, about 44% appearing once. Source: cultured PBMCs, taken from culture after CMV antigen stimulation. Receptors originate from a human donor in good health (CMV status not recorded). Some clones in this sample may be carry-over from other donors' samples.

The chain joins TRBV7-6 to TRBJ2-5, with D tentatively TRBD2 (6 bases). The CDR3 contains 15 residues. V was shortened by 6 bases and J by 5 bases, with 19 bases between the two germline ends. CDR1 SGHVS and CDR2 FNYEAQ come from the germline V gene. The CDR3 loop is CASSPGGVQTETQYF. Written as DNA, the CDR3 is TGTGCCAGCAGTCCCGGGGGTGTACAGACTGAGACCCAGTACTTC.

This chain uses TRBV27 with TRBJ2-4, with 8 bases matching TRBD1. V lost 5 bases, J lost 0 bases, and 6 bases stayed unmatched. CDR1 and CDR2 (germline): MNHEY, SMNVEV (reference sequence). CDR3 size: 16 residues. The DNA of the CDR3 is TGTGCCAGCAGTCCAGGGACAGGACTAGCCAAAAACATTCAGTACTTC. It specifies CASSPGTGLAKNIQYF.

In this sample, this clonotype turned up a few times. The chain uses TRBV11-2 and TRBJ2-1; D may be TRBD2 (6 bases). V shed 3 bases and J shed 1 base, with 10 bases lying between them. The CDR3 runs 15 residues. Germline V lookup: CDR1 SGHAT, CDR2 FQNNGV. Written as DNA, the CDR3 is TGTGCCAGCAGCTTCACGGGAGTTTCCTACAATGAGCAGTTCTTC. This codes for CASSFTGVSYNEQFF.

This clonotype has a handful of counts. The chain combines TRBV12-3 or TRBV12-4 with TRBJ1-1; D is uncertain. The CDR3 consists of 13 residues. The V gene lost 3 bases and the J gene lost 4 bases, with 9 bases spanning the gap. CDR3 amino acids: CASSFSWGTEAFF. The CDR3 nucleotides are TGTGCCAGCAGTTTTTCGTGGGGCACTGAAGCTTTCTTT.

This rearrangement joins TRBV6-8 to TRBJ2-3; 8 nucleotides agree with TRBD2. The CDR3 consists of 12 residues. Germline CDR1 MNHGY, CDR2 SAAAGT. DNA of the CDR3: TGTGGTCGGGGGGGCGGGGGAGATACGCAGTATTTT. Its protein product is CGRGGGGDTQYF.

This chain uses TRBV7-2 with TRBJ1-5; TRBD1 matches at 10 bases. The CDR3 runs to 14 residues. The V and J ends lost 1 base and 7 bases, in that order; junction bases with no gene match: 1. Germline V gives CDR1 SGHTA, CDR2 FQGNSA. The CDR3 DNA reads as TGTGCCAGCAGCTTAGGGGACAGGGGACAGCCCCAGCATTTT. Protein sequence: CASSLGDRGQPQHF. The full variable domain, with the rest looked up from reference TRBV7-2 and TRBJ1-5, is GAGVSQSPSNKVTEKGKDVELRCDPISGHTALYWYRQSLGQGLEFLIYFQGNSAPDKSGLPSDRFSAERTGGSVSTLTIQRTQQEDSAVYLCASSLGDRGQPQHFGDGTRLSIL.

The chain has TRBV7-2 and TRBJ2-3, with no clear D. Germline V CDR1 and CDR2: SGHTA, FQGNSA. The CDR3 covers 13 residues. Between the trimmed V and J ends, which lost 6 bases and 4 bases, there was a span of 11 bases. The chain's CDR3 is CASRKPPADTQYF. The CDR3 DNA sequence: TGTGCCAGCAGGAAACCCCCGGCAGATACGCAGTATTTT. Looking up the rest from reference TRBV7-2 and TRBJ2-3 gives the full variable domain: GAGVSQSPSNKVTEKGKDVELRCDPISGHTALYWYRQSLGQGLEFLIYFQGNSAPDKSGLPSDRFSAERTGGSVSTLTIQRTQQEDSAVYLCASRKPPADTQYFGPGTRLTVL.

The V and J genes are TRBV6-1 and TRBJ2-3; tentatively, D is TRBD1 or TRBD2 (7 bases each). This CDR3 spans 15 amino acids. CDR1 is MNHNS and CDR2 is SASEGT in the germline V gene. V was clipped by 5 bases and J by 2 bases, with 14 bases between them. In DNA form, the CDR3 reads TGTGCCAGCAGTCAGGGGGGGTTACTCACAGATACGCAGTATTTT. It yields the protein CASSQGGLLTDTQYF.

The rearrangement links TRBV2 to TRBJ2-4, with D unresolved. This CDR3 has 17 amino acids. The ends were cut back, 2 bases at V and 1 base at J, with 15 bases in the middle. CDR1 SNHLY and CDR2 FYNNEI come from the germline V gene. CDR3 region: CASSEYGWGLAKNIQYF. For the CDR3, the DNA is TGTGCCAGCAGTGAATATGGGTGGGGTTTGGCCAAAAACATTCAGTACTTC.

The chain employs TRBV5-4 and TRBJ2-2, with TRBD2 identical over 11 bases. Trimming took 3 bases from V and 5 from J; bases not matched to a gene: 9. Looked up from germline, CDR1 is SGHNT and CDR2 is YYREEE (reference sequence). The CDR3 contains 17 residues. CDR3 residues: CASSYPGLAELTGELFF. In DNA, the CDR3 is TGTGCCAGCAGCTACCCGGGACTAGCGGAATTGACCGGGGAGCTGTTTTTT. Variable domain in full (rest from reference TRBV5-4 and TRBJ2-2): ETGVTQSPTHLIKTRGQQVTLRCSSQSGHNTVSWYQQALGQGPQFIFQYYREEENGRGNFPPRFSGLQFPNYSSELNVNALELDDSALYLCASSYPGLAELTGELFFGEGSRLTVL.

This rearrangement joins TRBV6-2 or TRBV6-3 to TRBJ2-5; 12 bases align to TRBD2. Losses at the gene ends were 5 bases for V and 12 bases for J; bases not matched to a gene: 10. Germline V gene sequence: CDR1 MNHEY, CDR2 SVGEGT. This CDR3 contains 14 residues. In nucleotides, the CDR3 is TGTGCCAGCAGTCTAACTAGCGGGGGGCTTCGTGAGTACTTC. It encodes CASSLTSGGLREYF.

The V and J genes are TRBV12-3 or TRBV12-4 and TRBJ2-5; D might be TRBD2 (6 bases). V was trimmed by 4 bases and J by 0 bases, leaving 12 bases between them. CDR3 length: 15 residues. DNA for the CDR3: TGTGCCAGCAGTTCCGTCCGCGGGAACCAAGAGACCCAGTACTTC. This gives the protein CASSSVRGNQETQYF.

The sample holds a few counts of this clonotype. V is TRBV6-2 or TRBV6-3 and J is TRBJ2-7; D perhaps matches TRBD1 (6 bases). V was cut by 2 bases and J by 7 bases, with 12 bases left in between. Germline CDR1 is MNHEY and CDR2 is SVGEGT. This CDR3 contains 13 residues. In DNA, the CDR3 is TGTGCCAGCAGTTACGGGGGCCCAGGGGAGCAGTACTTC. Amino acid sequence: CASSYGGPGEQYF.

The J gene is TRBJ2-1, the V gene TRBV12-3 or TRBV12-4; D is uncertain. V was trimmed by 5 bases and J by 3 bases, leaving 11 bases between them. The CDR3 is made up of 14 amino acids. For the CDR3, the DNA is TGTGCCAGCAGTCTTGGGATACTCTACAATGAGCAGTTCTTC. Translating gives CASSLGILYNEQFF.

This clonotype was recorded at least ten times. The chain uses TRBV7-2 and TRBJ2-5, with 7 bases aligning to TRBD2. Germline V gives CDR1 SGHTA, CDR2 FQGNSA. There are 13 residues in the CDR3. Unmatched junction bases numbered 4, after V lost 4 bases and J lost 5 bases. The CDR3 region has the DNA TGTGCCAGCAGCTCGCCCGGGGGGGAGACCCAGTACTTC. Encoded protein: CASSSPGGETQYF. The entire variable domain, with the rest obtained from reference TRBV7-2 and TRBJ2-5, is as follows: GAGVSQSPSNKVTEKGKDVELRCDPISGHTALYWYRQSLGQGLEFLIYFQGNSAPDKSGLPSDRFSAERTGGSVSTLTIQRTQQEDSAVYLCASSSPGGETQYFGPGTRLLVL.

The V call is TRBV27, the J call TRBJ2-2, with D uncertain. V lost 0 bases and J lost 3, with 5 bases in between. From germline, CDR1 is MNHEY and CDR2 SMNVEV (reference sequence). CDR3 length equals 14 residues. CDR3 in DNA: TGTGCCAGCAGTTTATCGCCCTACACCGGGGAGCTGTTTTTT. This sequence encodes CASSLSPYTGELFF.

The chain combines TRBV10-3 with TRBJ2-1; the D gene is possibly TRBD2 (6 bases). CDR1 and CDR2 (germline): ENHRY, SYGVKD. The CDR3 is 15 amino acids. Trimming removed 6 bases from V and 7 bases from J, with 19 bases in between. The CDR3 bases are TGTGCCATCAGGAGTAGCCGGGAGCTTGTTAATGAGCAGTTCTTC. Translated: CAIRSSRELVNEQFF.

This clonotype was detected only a few times. The rearrangement uses TRBV2 and TRBJ1-5, with 7 bases identical to TRBD1. The germline CDR1 and CDR2 sequences are SNHLY and FYNNEI. V gave up 6 bases and J gave up 7 bases; unmatched junction bases: 12. This CDR3 comprises 15 residues. As DNA, the CDR3 is TGTGCCAGCAGGCTCGACAGGGAGGCAGGGCAGCCCCAGCATTTT. As protein: CASRLDREAGQPQHF.

This clonotype was seen many times. CDR3 nucleotides: TGTGCCGGACGGACAGGACTCACCGGGGAGCTGTTTTTT. Protein product: CAGRTGLTGELFF. This chain links TRBV7-2 with TRBJ2-2; 7 positions match TRBD1. Germline assignment: CDR1 SGHTA and CDR2 FQGNSA. CDR3 length equals 13 residues. V lost 11 bases, J lost 4 bases, and 7 bases stayed unmatched.

This clonotype is a singleton in its sample. This sequence joins TRBV2 and TRBJ2-3; perhaps TRBD2 as D (6 bases). CDR3 length: 18 residues. The germline V gene encodes CDR1 SNHLY and CDR2 FYNNEI. Trimming removed 4 bases from V and 4 bases from J, with 24 bases in between. The CDR3 region is CASSARREAVLGPDTQYF. CDR3 DNA sequence: TGTGCCAGCAGTGCCCGGAGGGAGGCGGTCCTCGGACCAGATACGCAGTATTTT.

This clonotype was seen more than once but under ten times. The rearrangement links TRBV19 to TRBJ2-7; 9 bases fit TRBD1. CDR3 length: 15 amino acids. Germline V gene sequence: CDR1 LNHDA, CDR2 SQIVND (reference sequence). The junction had 9 bases not matched to a gene; V was cut back by 4 bases and J by 5 bases. Here the CDR3 reads CASSTLGTGSHEQYF. Here the CDR3 DNA reads TGTGCCAGTAGTACGCTAGGGACAGGGTCCCACGAGCAGTACTTC.

This clonotype turned up a few times. This sequence joins TRBV7-2 and TRBJ2-7; 13 nucleotides agree with TRBD2. Per the germline V gene, CDR1 is SGHTA and CDR2 is FQGNSA. This CDR3 has 19 amino acids. The V segment lost 5 bases and the J segment 0 bases; nucleotides outside the gene matches: 13. The CDR3 protein is CASSGRTTSGRPSSYEQYF. The CDR3 coding sequence is TGTGCCAGCAGCGGCCGGACGACTAGCGGGAGGCCTAGCTCCTACGAGCAGTACTTC.